This T cell receptor (beta chain) comes out of a study of human T cells and chemical hapten exposure. Time point defined: pre-sensitization, week 0. Described treatment: therapeutic diphenylcyclopropenone sensitization with weekly scalp DPC. Individual cDNA molecules had unique molecular identifiers attached to them by the library. In TCRdb, the RACE reads were re-called with MiXCR into one record per CDR3 protein. The data hold 87,000 or so distinct CDR3 sequences, with 9.6% observed a single time. This CDR3 region has 13 residues. Germline CDR1 and CDR2: SGHNT and YENEEA. Trimming cost V 5 bases and J 8 bases, with 12 bases left between them.

The sample here was whole blood, taken in connection with sensitization to the hapten diphenylcyclopropenone (DPC). The chain recombines TRBV11-3 with TRBJ1-4; D is unresolved. The clonotype comes from a woman aged 40 to 50 with alopecia areata. Some clones in this sample may be carry-over from other donors' samples. CDR3 in DNA: TGTGCCAGCAGCGCCACCAAAGGGGAAAAACTGTTTTTT. It is translated as CASSATKGEKLFF.